The 14 T cell receptor beta chains reported below all come from one sample, sequenced in a study of vaccination and CD4 T cells after COVID-19. CD4+ T cells that had been cultured provided DNA sequenced with the Oncomine TCR Beta short-read assay. TCRdb reprocessed the PCR reads with MiXCR, giving one entry per CDR3 protein. The table has fewer than 20,000 distinct CDR3 sequences, around 47% seen once; the top ten hold around 20%. Which antigens these TCRs recognize remains unknown. Time point described: late sampling 161 to 241 days after vaccination in three convalescent patients. Regarding treatment: approximately 9-day PBMC culture with coronavirus spike peptide pools or control peptides (ViraFEST assay). The starting material was CD4+ T cells from blood, cultured in vitro, obtained about 7 months after SARS-CoV-2 vaccination. Receptor source: a human donor who had recovered from COVID-19.

This clonotype was observed a handful of times. The chain has TRBV20-1 and TRBJ1-2; 8 nucleotides align to TRBD1. This CDR3 contains 13 residues. Germline CDR1 DFQATT, CDR2 SNEGSKA (reference sequence). The J segment lost 4 bases and the V segment lost 8 bases, leaving 9 bases of the junction unmatched. CDR3 sequence (DNA): TGCAGTTCGTGGACAGGGACTACCTATGGCTACACCTTC. This codes for CSSWTGTTYGYTF.

This clonotype is medium-sized in the sample. V is TRBV6-4 and J is TRBJ1-5; no firm D call. Trimming shortened V by 4 bases and J by 0 bases, and 10 bases separated the two germline ends. CDR3 length equals 15 residues. Germline assignment: CDR1 MRHNA and CDR2 SNTAGT. In DNA form, the CDR3 reads TGTGCCAGCAGTGGCACACCATCTAGCAATCAGCCCCAGCATTTT. This sequence encodes CASSGTPSSNQPQHF.

V gene TRBV7-2 combines with J gene TRBJ2-7; the match to TRBD1 covers 9 bases. The V segment lost 4 bases and the J segment 4 bases; nucleotides outside the gene matches: 11. Germline CDR1 reads SGHTA; CDR2 reads FQGNSA. The CDR3 runs to 16 residues. DNA of the CDR3: TGTGCCAGCAGCTCAGCAACCGGGACAGGGACTTACGAGCAGTACTTC. Protein sequence: CASSSATGTGTYEQYF. The entire variable domain, with the rest obtained from reference TRBV7-2 and TRBJ2-7, is as follows: GAGVSQSPSNKVTEKGKDVELRCDPISGHTALYWYRQSLGQGLEFLIYFQGNSAPDKSGLPSDRFSAERTGGSVSTLTIQRTQQEDSAVYLCASSSATGTGTYEQYFGPGTRLTVT.

Only one count was recorded for this clonotype. This sequence joins TRBV7-8 and TRBJ1-1; the match to TRBD1 covers 7 bases. With 6 bases clipped from V and 0 bases from J, the junction kept 4 bases outside the gene matches. There are 14 residues in the CDR3. The V gene's germline CDR1 is SGHVS and CDR2 FQNEAQ. CDR3 sequence: CASRRDRLNTEAFF. The CDR3 DNA reads TGTGCCAGCAGGCGGGACAGACTGAACACTGAAGCTTTCTTT.

This clonotype has just a few counts. CDR3 amino acids: CASSYGLETQYF. CDR3 in DNA: TGTGCCAGCAGTTACGGACTAGAGACCCAGTACTTC. The chain joins TRBV6-2 or TRBV6-3 to TRBJ2-5, with D tentatively TRBD2 (5 bases). CDR3 length equals 12 residues. The V end lost 2 bases, the J end lost 4 bases, and 5 bases lay between the germline ends. Per germline, CDR1 MNHEY and CDR2 SVGEGT.

The chain carries TRBV7-9 and TRBJ1-2; D is unresolved. Trimming removed 3 bases at V and 3 bases at J, with 11 bases between. The CDR3 is 14 residues long. CDR1 and CDR2 from the germline V gene are SEHNR and FQNEAQ (reference sequence). The CDR3 nucleotides read TGTGCCAGCAGCTTTGCCGGCCCCTACTATGGCTACACCTTC. This encodes CASSFAGPYYGYTF. The whole variable domain, filled in from reference TRBV7-9 and TRBJ1-2, reads DTGVSQNPRHKITKRGQNVTFRCDPISEHNRLYWYRQTLGQGPEFLTYFQNEAQLEKSRLLSDRFSAERPKGSFSTLEIQRTEQGDSAMYLCASSFAGPYYGYTFGSGTRLTVV.

This chain links TRBV7-6 with TRBJ1-2, with 12 positions matching TRBD1. The CDR3 loop spans 14 amino acids. In germline, CDR1 is SGHVS, CDR2 FNYEAQ. The J segment lost 8 bases and the V segment lost 6 bases, leaving 7 bases of the junction unmatched. The CDR3 DNA reads TGTGCCAGCAGTACCGGGACAGGGGGCTCCGGCTACACCTTC. The encoded protein is CASSTGTGGSGYTF.

V gene TRBV6-1 combines with J gene TRBJ2-7; 7 nucleotides agree with TRBD2. The CDR3 has 13 residues. J gave up 9 bases and V 10 bases, and 15 bases lay outside the gene matches. Germline V gene data show CDR1 as MNHNS and CDR2 as SASEGT. The CDR3 spells CATDEPGGRVQYF. The CDR3 region has the DNA TGTGCCACCGACGAACCGGGGGGAAGGGTGCAGTACTTC.

This clonotype was counted a single time. This chain connects TRBV12-2 to TRBJ2-5; TRBD2, the table's D call, lacks a check against the DNA. TRBV12-2 is tagged as a pseudogene. This CDR3 comprises 17 residues. The CDR3 DNA reads TGTGCAAGTCGCTTCGCCGTCAGGACTAGCGTGGAAGAGACCCAGTACTTC. Its translation is CASRFAVRTSVEETQYF.

V usage is TRBV18 and J usage is TRBJ1-1; TRBD1 is a possible D gene (5 bases). The germline CDR1 and CDR2 sequences are KGHSH and LQKENI. Trimming cost V 4 bases and J 5 bases, with 14 bases left between them. The CDR3 length is 14 residues. In DNA, the CDR3 is TGTGCCAGCTCACGGGGGGTTGGGGTAACTGAAGCTTTCTTT. Translation: CASSRGVGVTEAFF.

This clonotype came up a few times. The rearrangement joins TRBV7-9 to TRBJ1-5; D remains unclear. Germline loops: CDR1 SEHNR, CDR2 FQNEAQ (reference sequence). CDR3 length equals 16 residues. V gave up 3 bases and J gave up 3 bases, with 15 bases separating them. CDR3 amino acids: CASSFMGPENNQPQHF. DNA for the CDR3: TGTGCCAGCAGCTTTATGGGCCCTGAAAACAATCAGCCCCAGCATTTT. The complete variable domain, with remaining parts taken from reference TRBV7-9 and TRBJ1-5, reads DTGVSQNPRHKITKRGQNVTFRCDPISEHNRLYWYRQTLGQGPEFLTYFQNEAQLEKSRLLSDRFSAERPKGSFSTLEIQRTEQGDSAMYLCASSFMGPENNQPQHFGDGTRLSIL.

This rearrangement joins TRBV11-3 to TRBJ1-2; 9 positions match TRBD1. Germline V gives CDR1 SGHNT, CDR2 YENEEA. The CDR3 has 17 residues. The junction had 12 bases not matched to a gene; V was cut back by 3 bases and J by 4 bases. CDR3 protein: CASSFSGGQGQGYGYTF. In nucleotides, the CDR3 is TGTGCCAGCAGCTTTAGTGGGGGACAGGGACAAGGCTATGGCTACACCTTC. Using reference TRBV11-3 and TRBJ1-2 for the parts outside the CDR3, the full variable domain is EAGVVQSPRYKIIEKKQPVAFWCNPISGHNTLYWYLQNLGQGPELLIRYENEEAVDDSQLPKDRFSAERLKGVDSTLKIQPAELGDSAVYLCASSFSGGQGQGYGYTFGSGTRLTVV.

This clonotype was seen more than once but under ten times. This chain links TRBV20-1 with TRBJ1-5, with a possible D match to TRBD1 (5 bases). Per germline, CDR1 DFQATT and CDR2 SNEGSKA (reference sequence). CDR3 length: 14 residues. V was pared by 2 bases and J by 2 bases, with 10 bases between. The CDR3 protein is CSARSGAGNQPQHF. DNA of the CDR3: TGCAGTGCTAGATCCGGGGCAGGCAATCAGCCCCAGCATTTT.

A few counts support this clonotype. This sequence joins TRBV20-1 and TRBJ2-3; D may be TRBD1 (6 bases). V dropped 7 bases and J dropped 5 bases, with 10 bases sitting between them. Per the germline V gene, CDR1 is DFQATT and CDR2 is SNEGSKA (reference sequence). The CDR3 is made up of 11 amino acids. The CDR3 region has the DNA TGCAGTGTTCAACAGGGAGATACGCAGTATTTT. Protein product: CSVQQGDTQYF.